This TCR beta chain was captured by sequencing in a study of radiation and T cells in renal cell carcinoma (TCRdb year 2020). Background for the entire study: Samples were obtained from a clinical trial, in which 15 Gy stereotactic body radiation therapy was delivered to primary renal cell carcinomas and nephrectomy was performed 4 weeks later. In total, about 51 samples underwent TCR beta sequencing: some 25 tumors plus 27 peripheral blood samples. A total of 3.5 million to 4.5 million unique CDR3 nucleotide sequences, encoding 2.5 million to 3 million unique CDR3 amino acid sequences, were found across all 50 or so samples. The research as a whole found: Because no pretreatment tumor biopsies were available, whether clonotypes were present in the tumor at baseline could not be determined. Tracking of blood repertoire dynamics stopped at roughly 4 weeks after treatment, with no follow-up past that point. In blood, the top tumor clonotypes increased from baseline to 2 weeks after radiation and then shrank by 4 weeks, which suggests a temporary expansion of tumor-resident clones. The single-armed trial design could not address effects of radiation dose or scheduling on the TCR repertoire.

Following the manufacturer's recommendations, the immunoSEQ kit was used to generate TCR beta libraries from genomic DNA. To prepare the libraries, a first multiplex PCR with proprietary primers was run, followed by a second PCR that added unique barcodes, and a bead cleanup was done after each round. Each sample batch included a kit-provided positive control reaction and a negative control reaction. The final libraries underwent checking on an Agilent 4200 TapeStation D1000 ScreenTape, volumetric pooling, and quantification by qPCR. Sequencing ran on an Illumina NextSeq500 with a MidOutput 150-cycle cartridge, using 156 Read1 and 15 Index1 cycles with kit custom primers. The pooled library was loaded at approximately 0.98 pM with around 22% PhiX control spiked in. Under the source paper's analysis protocol: The vendor-processed data were analyzed in R, and a clonotype was defined as all T cells that share the same CDR3 nucleotide sequence. For clone abundance analyses, frequencies were normalized to the 10,000 most abundant clones in each sample. Public T cell clones, which averaged fewer than five per sample, were removed prior to analysis. Tumor-enriched clonotypes and baseline blood-enriched clonotypes were defined as those with an abundance difference of at least 32-fold between compartments. A beta-binomial differential abundance model was applied to find clonotypes that expanded or contracted between blood time points. Tumor-blood repertoire similarity was measured with the Baroni-Urbani and Buser coefficient, and group comparisons used two-tailed Wilcoxon tests in R. TCRdb stores this immuneACCESS table with in-frame sequences only. Part of the clones is absent; in the studies checked, under half of the shortfall reflects unresolved V genes, and no reason is known for the rest. Clone size and V and J calls were adopted from that table, with D and trimming inferred from the DNA. In this sample the table shows 150,000 or so clones, approximately 90% of which occur a single time. The ten largest clones capture about 4% of the sample.

The CDR1 and CDR2 encoded by the germline V gene are MNHNS and SASEGT. The cysteine opens and the phenylalanine closes a CDR3 of 16 amino acids. Only the CDR3 DNA stays, 48 bases, in frame from base 1. Trimming costs V 2 bases and J 8 bases, and their ends lie 21 bases apart. The sample's time point label, decoded: baseline pretreatment blood. The treatment or condition label of this sample denotes: 15 Gy SBRT to primary tumor, nephrectomy 4 weeks later. To follow tumor-enriched clonotypes, serial peripheral blood was collected from radiation-treated patients at baseline and at 2 weeks and 4 weeks after SBRT. All patients had renal cell carcinoma with clear cell pathology. Genomic DNA for TCR sequencing was prepared using the QIAamp DNA Blood Mini Kit (Qiagen). Samples were included in the analyses only if all quality control checks were passed. In regard to this clone: Its antigen target is currently unknown. The sample holds no much larger clone one base away, and base qualities are not on file.

The receptor's source is a woman aged 70-85 years with renal cell carcinoma. This sample comprised blood, obtained from a patient whose treatment included radiotherapy and nephrectomy. The chain links TRBV6-1 with TRBJ1-2, with no D gene named confidently. The DNA is TGTGCCAGCAGTGAAAGGGCCTTACACGGGTCGGGGGGCTACACCTTC. The resulting protein is CASSERALHGSGGYTF.